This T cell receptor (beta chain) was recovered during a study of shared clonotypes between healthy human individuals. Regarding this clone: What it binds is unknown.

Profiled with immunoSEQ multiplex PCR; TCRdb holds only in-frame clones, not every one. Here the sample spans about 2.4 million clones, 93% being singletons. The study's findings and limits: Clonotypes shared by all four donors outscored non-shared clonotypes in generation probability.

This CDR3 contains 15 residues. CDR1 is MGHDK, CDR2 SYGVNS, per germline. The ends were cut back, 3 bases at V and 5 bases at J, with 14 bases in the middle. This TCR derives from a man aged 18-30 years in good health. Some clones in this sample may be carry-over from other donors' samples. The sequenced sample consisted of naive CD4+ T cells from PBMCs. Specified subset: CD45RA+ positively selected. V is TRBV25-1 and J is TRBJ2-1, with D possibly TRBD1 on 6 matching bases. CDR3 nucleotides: TGTGCCAGCAGTGAGTTCCCCGGGACAAACAATGAGCAGTTCTTC. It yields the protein CASSEFPGTNNEQFF. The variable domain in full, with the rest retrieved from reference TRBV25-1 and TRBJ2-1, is EADIYQTPRYLVIGTGKKITLECSQTMGHDKMYWYQQDPGMELHLIHYSYGVNSTEKGDLSSESTVSRIRTEHFPLTLESARPSHTSQYLCASSEFPGTNNEQFFGPGTRLTVL.